The clone carrying this TCR beta chain was counted a single time. These data are taken from a study of blood T cell repertoires in COVID-19. The CDR3 has 13 residues. V was pared by 4 bases and J by 2 bases, with 8 bases between. Germline CDR1 SGHTA, CDR2 FQGNSA. Sequencing was performed with immunoSEQ multiplex PCR; in TCRdb, only in-frame clones are kept and a portion is missing. The table shows about 200,000 clones, with 65% to 90% occurring only once. The specimen was PBMCs or T cells enriched from blood (not recorded which). This chain uses TRBV7-2 with TRBJ1-2; D is unclear. This sequence originates from a woman aged 60-75 years with acute COVID-19. CDR3 region: CASSSYENYGYTF. The CDR3 bases are TGTGCCAGCAGCTCCTACGAAAACTATGGCTACACCTTC.